This T cell receptor (beta chain) appears in the sequencing data of a study of T-cell memory formation after mild COVID-19. Study background: TCR clusters showed largely donor specificity. Study-wide results and caveats: Contracting CD8+ clones were enriched in EMRA, CD4+ mainly in CM and EM. Second-wave clones peaking on day 37 lacked confirmed SARS-CoV-2 specificity.

Details on this clonotype: Its target is not known.

Trimming removed 6 bases from V and 1 base from J, with 12 bases in between. Germline-derived CDR1 and CDR2 are ENHRY and SYGVKD. CDR3 size: 14 residues. TCRdb fed the 5' RACE reads into MiXCR, producing one record per CDR3 protein. This repertoire shows about 470,000 distinct CDR3 sequences, approximately 25% found once; its top ten account for around 13%. This chain uses TRBV10-3 with TRBJ1-1; no clear D. The TCR originated in an adult woman who had mild COVID-19 (a few samples of this study predate the infection). Cell type and time point are not known. Sequenced sample: PBMCs or a T cell subset sorted from them (not recorded which). Here the CDR3 reads CAISPLPGNTEAFF. CDR3 nucleotides: TGTGCCATCAGCCCCCTCCCGGGGAACACTGAAGCTTTCTTT.